This T cell receptor beta chain was identified in a study of shared clonotypes between healthy human individuals. Germline V lookup: CDR1 MNHNY, CDR2 SVGAGI (reference sequence). The CDR3 runs to 11 residues. Trimming pared 6 bases from V and 3 bases from J, leaving 5 bases between. Positively selected for CCR7, the CD45RO-negative cells used as naive CD8 cells excluded terminally differentiated effector memory CD45RA+ cells. TCRdb's table, derived via immunoSEQ multiplex PCR, lists solely in-frame clones and lacks some. The sample lists about 1,800,000 clones; approximately 95% were seen once. The source is a man younger than 35 in good health. The sequencing sample was made of naive CD8+ T cells sorted from blood. The J gene is TRBJ2-5, the V gene TRBV6-6; D not certain. The CDR3 protein is CASRLEETQYF. DNA of the CDR3: TGTGCCAGCAGGCTCGAAGAGACCCAGTACTTC.